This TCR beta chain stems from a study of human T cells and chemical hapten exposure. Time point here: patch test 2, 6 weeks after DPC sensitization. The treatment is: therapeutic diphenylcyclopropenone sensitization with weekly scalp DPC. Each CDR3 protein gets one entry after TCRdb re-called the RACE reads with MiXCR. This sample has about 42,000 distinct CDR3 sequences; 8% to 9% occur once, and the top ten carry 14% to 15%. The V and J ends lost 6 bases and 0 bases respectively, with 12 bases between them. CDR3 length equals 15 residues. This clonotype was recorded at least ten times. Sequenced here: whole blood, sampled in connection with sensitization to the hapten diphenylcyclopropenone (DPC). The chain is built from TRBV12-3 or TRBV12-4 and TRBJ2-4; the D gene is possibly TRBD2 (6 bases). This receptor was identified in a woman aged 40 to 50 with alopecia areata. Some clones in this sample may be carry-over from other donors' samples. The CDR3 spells CASRPRGIAKNIQYF. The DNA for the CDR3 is TGTGCCAGCAGACCCCGGGGGATAGCCAAAAACATTCAGTACTTC.